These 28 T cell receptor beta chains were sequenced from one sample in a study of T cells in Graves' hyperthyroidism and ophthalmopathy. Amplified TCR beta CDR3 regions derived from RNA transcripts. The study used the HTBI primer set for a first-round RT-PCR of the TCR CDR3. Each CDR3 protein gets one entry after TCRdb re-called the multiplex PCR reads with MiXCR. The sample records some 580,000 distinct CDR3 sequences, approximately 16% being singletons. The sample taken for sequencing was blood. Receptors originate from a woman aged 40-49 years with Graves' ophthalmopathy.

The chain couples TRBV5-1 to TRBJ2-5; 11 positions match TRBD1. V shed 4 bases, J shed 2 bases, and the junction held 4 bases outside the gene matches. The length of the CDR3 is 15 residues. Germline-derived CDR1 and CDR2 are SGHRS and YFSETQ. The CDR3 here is CASSRDRGVQETQYF. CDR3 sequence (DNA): TGCGCCAGCAGCAGGGACAGGGGGGTTCAAGAGACCCAGTACTTC.

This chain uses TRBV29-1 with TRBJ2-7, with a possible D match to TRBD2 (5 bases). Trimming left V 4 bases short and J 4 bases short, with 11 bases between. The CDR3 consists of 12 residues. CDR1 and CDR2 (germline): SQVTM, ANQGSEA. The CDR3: CSVARGQYEQYF. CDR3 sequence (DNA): TGCAGCGTTGCACGAGGGCAATACGAGCAGTACTTC.

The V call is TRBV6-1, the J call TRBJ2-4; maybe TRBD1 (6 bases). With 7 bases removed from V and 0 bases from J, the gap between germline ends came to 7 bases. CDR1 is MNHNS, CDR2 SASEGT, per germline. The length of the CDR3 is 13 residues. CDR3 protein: CASTGEAKNIQYF. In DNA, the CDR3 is TGTGCCAGCACAGGGGAAGCCAAAAACATTCAGTACTTC.

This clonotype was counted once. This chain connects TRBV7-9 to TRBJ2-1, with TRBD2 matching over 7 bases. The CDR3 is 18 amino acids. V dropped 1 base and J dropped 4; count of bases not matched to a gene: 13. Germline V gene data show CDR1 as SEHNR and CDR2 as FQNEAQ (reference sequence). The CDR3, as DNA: TGTGCCAGCAGCTTAGAGACCCTATTAGCGGGCGGATACAATGAGCAGTTCTTC. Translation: CASSLETLLAGGYNEQFF. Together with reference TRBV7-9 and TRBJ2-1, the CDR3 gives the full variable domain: DTGVSQNPRHKITKRGQNVTFRCDPISEHNRLYWYRQTLGQGPEFLTYFQNEAQLEKSRLLSDRFSAERPKGSFSTLEIQRTEQGDSAMYLCASSLETLLAGGYNEQFFGPGTRLTVL.

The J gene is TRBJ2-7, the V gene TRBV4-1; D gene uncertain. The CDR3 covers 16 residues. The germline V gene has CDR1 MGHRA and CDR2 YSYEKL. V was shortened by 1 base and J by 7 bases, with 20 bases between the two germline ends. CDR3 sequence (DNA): TGCGCCAGCAGCCAAGTCGTGACTCGGTACGTTCAGGAGCAGTACTTC. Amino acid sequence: CASSQVVTRYVQEQYF.

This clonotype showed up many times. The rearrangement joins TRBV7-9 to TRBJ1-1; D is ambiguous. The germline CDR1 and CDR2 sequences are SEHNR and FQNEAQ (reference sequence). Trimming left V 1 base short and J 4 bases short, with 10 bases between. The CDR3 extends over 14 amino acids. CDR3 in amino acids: CASSLEIGVTEAFF. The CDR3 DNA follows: TGTGCCAGCAGCTTAGAGATTGGGGTCACTGAAGCTTTCTTT. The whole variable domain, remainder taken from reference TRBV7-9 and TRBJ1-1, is DTGVSQNPRHKITKRGQNVTFRCDPISEHNRLYWYRQTLGQGPEFLTYFQNEAQLEKSRLLSDRFSAERPKGSFSTLEIQRTEQGDSAMYLCASSLEIGVTEAFFGQGTRLTVV.

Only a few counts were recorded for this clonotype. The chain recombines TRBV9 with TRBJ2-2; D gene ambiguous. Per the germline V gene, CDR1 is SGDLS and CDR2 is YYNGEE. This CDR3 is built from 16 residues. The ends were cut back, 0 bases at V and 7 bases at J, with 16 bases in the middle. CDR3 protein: CASSVVDWRSGGELFF. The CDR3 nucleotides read TGTGCCAGCAGCGTAGTCGATTGGCGAAGTGGCGGGGAGCTGTTTTTT.

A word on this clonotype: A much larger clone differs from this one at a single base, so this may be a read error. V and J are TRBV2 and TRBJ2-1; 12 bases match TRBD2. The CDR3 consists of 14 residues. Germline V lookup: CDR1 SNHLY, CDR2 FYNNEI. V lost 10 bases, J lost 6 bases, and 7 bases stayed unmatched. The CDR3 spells CANTGLAGFNEQFF. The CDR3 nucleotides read TGTGCCAACACCGGACTAGCGGGGTTCAATGAGCAGTTCTTC.

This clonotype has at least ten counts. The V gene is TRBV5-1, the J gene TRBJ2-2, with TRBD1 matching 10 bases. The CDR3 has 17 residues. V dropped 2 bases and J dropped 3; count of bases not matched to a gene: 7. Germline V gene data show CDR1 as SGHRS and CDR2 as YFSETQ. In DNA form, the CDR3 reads TGCGCCAGCAGCTTCAGAGGGACAGGGGAGGACACCGGGGAGCTGTTTTTT. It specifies CASSFRGTGEDTGELFF.

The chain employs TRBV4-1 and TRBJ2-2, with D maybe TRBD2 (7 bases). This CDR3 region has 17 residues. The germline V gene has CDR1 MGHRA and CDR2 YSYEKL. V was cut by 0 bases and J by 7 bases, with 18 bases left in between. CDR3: CASSQESGGGLGGELFF. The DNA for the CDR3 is TGCGCCAGCAGCCAAGAGAGTGGGGGGGGGCTAGGCGGGGAGCTGTTTTTT.

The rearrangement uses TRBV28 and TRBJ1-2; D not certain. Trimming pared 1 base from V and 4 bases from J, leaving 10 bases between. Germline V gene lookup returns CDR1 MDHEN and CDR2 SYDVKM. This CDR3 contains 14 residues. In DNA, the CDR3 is TGTGCCAGCAGTTTATTCGGCCGGGTCTATGGCTACACCTTC. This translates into CASSLFGRVYGYTF.

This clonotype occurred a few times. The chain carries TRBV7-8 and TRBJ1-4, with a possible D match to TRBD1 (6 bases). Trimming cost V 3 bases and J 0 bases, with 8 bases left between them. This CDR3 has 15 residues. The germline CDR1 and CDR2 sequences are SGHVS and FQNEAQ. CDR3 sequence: CASSLDSATNEKLFF. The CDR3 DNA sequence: TGTGCCAGCAGCTTGGACAGCGCAACTAATGAAAAACTGTTTTTT.

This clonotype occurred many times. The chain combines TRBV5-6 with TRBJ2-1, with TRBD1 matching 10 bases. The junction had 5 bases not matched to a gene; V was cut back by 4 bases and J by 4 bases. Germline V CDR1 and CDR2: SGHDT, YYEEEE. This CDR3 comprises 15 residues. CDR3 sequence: CASSRGDRGYNEQFF. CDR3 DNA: TGTGCCAGCAGCCGGGGGGACAGGGGTTACAATGAGCAGTTCTTC.

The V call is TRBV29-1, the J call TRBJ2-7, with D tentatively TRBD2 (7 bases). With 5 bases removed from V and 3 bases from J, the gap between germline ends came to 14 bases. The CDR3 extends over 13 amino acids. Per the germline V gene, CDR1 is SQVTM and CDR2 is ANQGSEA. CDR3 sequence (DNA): TGCAGCGTTCAGCGGGACAACCTCTACGAGCAGTACTTC. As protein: CSVQRDNLYEQYF.

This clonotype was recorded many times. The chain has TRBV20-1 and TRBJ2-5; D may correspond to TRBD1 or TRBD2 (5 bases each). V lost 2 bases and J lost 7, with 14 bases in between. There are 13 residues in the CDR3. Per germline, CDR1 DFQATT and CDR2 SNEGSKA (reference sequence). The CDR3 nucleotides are TGCAGTGCTAGATCGGGACCCGGCGGGACCCAGTACTTC. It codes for CSARSGPGGTQYF.

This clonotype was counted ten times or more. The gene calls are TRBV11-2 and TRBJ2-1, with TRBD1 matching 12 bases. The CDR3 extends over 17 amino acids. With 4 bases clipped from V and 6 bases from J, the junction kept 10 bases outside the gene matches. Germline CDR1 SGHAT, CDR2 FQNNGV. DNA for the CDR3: TGTGCCAGCAGCTCCCGACTGGGACAGGGGGCGTCCAATGAGCAGTTCTTC. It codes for CASSSRLGQGASNEQFF. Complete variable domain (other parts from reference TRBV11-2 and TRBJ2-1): EAGVAQSPRYKIIEKRQSVAFWCNPISGHATLYWYQQILGQGPKLLIQFQNNGVVDDSQLPKDRFSAERLKGVDSTLKIQPAKLEDSAVYLCASSSRLGQGASNEQFFGPGTRLTVL.

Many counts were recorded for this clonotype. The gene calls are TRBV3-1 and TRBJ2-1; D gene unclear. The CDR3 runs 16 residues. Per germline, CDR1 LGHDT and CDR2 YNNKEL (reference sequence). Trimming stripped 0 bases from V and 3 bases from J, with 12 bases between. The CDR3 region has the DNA TGTGCCAGCAGCCAAGATTGGGGTGGCAGCTACAATGAGCAGTTCTTC. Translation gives CASSQDWGGSYNEQFF.

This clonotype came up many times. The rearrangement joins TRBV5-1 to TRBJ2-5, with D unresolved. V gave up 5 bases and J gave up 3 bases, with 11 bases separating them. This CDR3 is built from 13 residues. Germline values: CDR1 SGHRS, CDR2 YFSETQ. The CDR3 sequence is CASRPDLKETQYF. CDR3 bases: TGCGCCAGCAGGCCTGACTTGAAAGAGACCCAGTACTTC.

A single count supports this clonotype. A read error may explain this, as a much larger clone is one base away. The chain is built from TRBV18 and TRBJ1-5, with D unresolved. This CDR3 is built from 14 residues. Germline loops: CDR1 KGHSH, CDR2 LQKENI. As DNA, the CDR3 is TGTGCCGGCTCACCCGACGGGGGCAATCAGCCCCAGCATTTT. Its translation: CAGSPDGGNQPQHF.

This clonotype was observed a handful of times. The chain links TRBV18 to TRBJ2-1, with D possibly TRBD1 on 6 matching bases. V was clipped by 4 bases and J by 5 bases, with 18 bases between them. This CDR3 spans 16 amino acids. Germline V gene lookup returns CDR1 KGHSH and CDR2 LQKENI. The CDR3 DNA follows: TGTGCCAGCTCACTCCCCAGGACAGACCAGAACAATGAGCAGTTCTTC. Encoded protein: CASSLPRTDQNNEQFF.

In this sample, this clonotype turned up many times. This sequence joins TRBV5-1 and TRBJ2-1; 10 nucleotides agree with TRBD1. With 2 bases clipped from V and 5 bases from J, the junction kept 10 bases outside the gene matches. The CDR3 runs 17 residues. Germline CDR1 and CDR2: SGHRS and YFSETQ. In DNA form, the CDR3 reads TGCGCCAGCAGCTTTACTCCGGGACAGGGGACCAACAATGAGCAGTTCTTC. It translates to CASSFTPGQGTNNEQFF.

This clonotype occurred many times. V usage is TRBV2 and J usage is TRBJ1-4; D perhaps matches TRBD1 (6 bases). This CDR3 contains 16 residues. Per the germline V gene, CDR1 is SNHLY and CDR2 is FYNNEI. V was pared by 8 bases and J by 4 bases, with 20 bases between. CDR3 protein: CASYRFLGQHNEKLFF. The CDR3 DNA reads TGTGCCAGCTATCGCTTCCTCGGACAGCATAATGAAAAACTGTTTTTT.

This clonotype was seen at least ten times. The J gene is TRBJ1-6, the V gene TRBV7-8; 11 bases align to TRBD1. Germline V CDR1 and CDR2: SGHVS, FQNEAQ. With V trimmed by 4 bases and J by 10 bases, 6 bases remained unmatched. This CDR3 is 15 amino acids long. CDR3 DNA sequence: TGTGCCAGCAGCTCAGCGGGACAGGGGGAGTCACCCCTCCACTTT. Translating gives CASSSAGQGESPLHF.

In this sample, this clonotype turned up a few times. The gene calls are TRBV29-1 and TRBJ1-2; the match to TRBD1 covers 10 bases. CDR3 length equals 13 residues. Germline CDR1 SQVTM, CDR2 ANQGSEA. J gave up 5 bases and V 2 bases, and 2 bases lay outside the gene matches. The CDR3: CSVERDRGYGYTF. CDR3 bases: TGCAGCGTTGAAAGGGACAGGGGATATGGCTACACCTTC.

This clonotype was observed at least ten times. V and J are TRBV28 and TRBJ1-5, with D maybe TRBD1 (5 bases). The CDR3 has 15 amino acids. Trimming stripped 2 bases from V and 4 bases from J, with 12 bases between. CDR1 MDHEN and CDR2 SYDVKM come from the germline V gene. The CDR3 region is CASSLAQGGNQPQHF. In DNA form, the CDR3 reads TGTGCCAGCAGTTTAGCCCAGGGCGGTAATCAGCCCCAGCATTTT. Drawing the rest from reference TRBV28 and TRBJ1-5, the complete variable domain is DVKVTQSSRYLVKRTGEKVFLECVQDMDHENMFWYRQDPGLGLRLIYFSYDVKMKEKGDIPEGYSVSREKKERFSLILESASTNQTSMYLCASSLAQGGNQPQHFGDGTRLSIL.

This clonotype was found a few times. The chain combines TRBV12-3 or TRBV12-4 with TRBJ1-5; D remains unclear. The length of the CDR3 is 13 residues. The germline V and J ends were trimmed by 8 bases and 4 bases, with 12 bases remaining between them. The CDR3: CASGAEKNQPQHF. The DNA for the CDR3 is TGTGCCAGCGGAGCAGAGAAAAATCAGCCCCAGCATTTT.

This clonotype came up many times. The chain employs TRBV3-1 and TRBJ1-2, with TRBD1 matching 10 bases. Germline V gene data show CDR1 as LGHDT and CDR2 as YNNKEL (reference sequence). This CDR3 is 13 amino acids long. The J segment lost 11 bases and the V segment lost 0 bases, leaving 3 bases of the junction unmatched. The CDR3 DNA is TGTGCCAGCAGCCAAGAGGACAGGGGGTTGTACACCTTC. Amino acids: CASSQEDRGLYTF. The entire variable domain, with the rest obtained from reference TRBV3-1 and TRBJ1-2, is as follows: DTAVSQTPKYLVTQMGNDKSIKCEQNLGHDTMYWYKQDSKKFLKIMFSYNNKELIINETVPNRFSPKSPDKAHLNLHINSLELGDSAVYFCASSQEDRGLYTFGSGTRLTVV.

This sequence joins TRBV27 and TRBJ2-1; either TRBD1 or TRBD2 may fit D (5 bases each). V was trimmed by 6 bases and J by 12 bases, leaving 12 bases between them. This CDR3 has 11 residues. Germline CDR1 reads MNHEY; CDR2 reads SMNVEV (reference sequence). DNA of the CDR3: TGTGCCAGCAGAGCGAGGGGTGGGCAGTTCTTC. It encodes CASRARGGQFF.